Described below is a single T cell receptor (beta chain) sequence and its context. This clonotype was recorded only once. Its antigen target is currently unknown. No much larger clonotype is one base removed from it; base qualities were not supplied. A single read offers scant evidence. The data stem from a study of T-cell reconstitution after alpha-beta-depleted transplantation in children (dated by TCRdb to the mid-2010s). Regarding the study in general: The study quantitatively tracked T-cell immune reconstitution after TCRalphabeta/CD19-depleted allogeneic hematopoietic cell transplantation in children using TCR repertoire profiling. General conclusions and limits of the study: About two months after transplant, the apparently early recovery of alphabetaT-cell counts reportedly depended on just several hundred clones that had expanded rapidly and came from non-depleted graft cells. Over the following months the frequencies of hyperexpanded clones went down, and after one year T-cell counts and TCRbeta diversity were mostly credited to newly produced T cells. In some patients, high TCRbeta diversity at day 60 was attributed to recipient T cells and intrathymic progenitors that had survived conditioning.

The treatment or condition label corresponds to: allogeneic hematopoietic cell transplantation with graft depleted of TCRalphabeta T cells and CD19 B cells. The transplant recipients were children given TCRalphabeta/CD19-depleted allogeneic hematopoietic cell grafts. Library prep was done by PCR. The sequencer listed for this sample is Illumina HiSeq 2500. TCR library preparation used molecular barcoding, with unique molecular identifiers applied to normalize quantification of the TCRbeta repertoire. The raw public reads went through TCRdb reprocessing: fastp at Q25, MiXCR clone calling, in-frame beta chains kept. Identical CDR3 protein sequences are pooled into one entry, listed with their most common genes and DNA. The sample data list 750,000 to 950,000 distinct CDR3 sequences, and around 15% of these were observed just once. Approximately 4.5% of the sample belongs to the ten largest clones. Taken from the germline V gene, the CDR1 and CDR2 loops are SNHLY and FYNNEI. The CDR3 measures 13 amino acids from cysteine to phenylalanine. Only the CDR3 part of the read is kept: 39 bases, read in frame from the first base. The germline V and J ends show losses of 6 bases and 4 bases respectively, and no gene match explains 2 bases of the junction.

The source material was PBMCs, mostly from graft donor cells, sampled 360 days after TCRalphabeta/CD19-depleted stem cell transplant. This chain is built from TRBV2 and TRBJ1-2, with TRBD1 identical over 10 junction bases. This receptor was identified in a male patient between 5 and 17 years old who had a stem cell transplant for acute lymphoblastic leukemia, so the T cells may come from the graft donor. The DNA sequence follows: TGTGCCAGCAGGACAGGGGGCCCCTATGGCTACACCTTC. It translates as CASRTGGPYGYTF.